One sample yielded the 2 T cell receptor beta chains listed below, sequenced in a study of early T cells in non-severe SARS-CoV-2 infection. TCRdb re-called the 5' RACE reads with MiXCR, one entry per CDR3 protein. This table has over 95,000 distinct CDR3 sequences, 16% appearing once. The source material was whole blood. Receptors originate from an adult who was a healthcare worker with PCR-confirmed SARS-CoV-2 infection or an uninfected control (not recorded which).

The V gene is TRBV11-2, the J gene TRBJ1-3; no definite D call. This CDR3 is 16 amino acids long. Germline-derived CDR1 and CDR2 are SGHAT and FQNNGV. The V and J ends lost 5 bases and 0 bases respectively, with 14 bases between them. CDR3 amino acids: CASSPLVPISGNTIYF. The CDR3 nucleotides read TGTGCCAGCAGCCCGCTTGTGCCCATCTCTGGAAACACCATATATTTT.

This clonotype was seen repeatedly, ten times or more. The V gene is TRBV7-9, the J gene TRBJ2-3; tentatively, D is TRBD1 (5 bases). This CDR3 comprises 16 residues. The germline CDR1 and CDR2 sequences are SEHNR and FQNEAQ (reference sequence). Trimming left V 1 base short and J 3 bases short, with 14 bases between. Here the CDR3 reads CASSLGGAGGTDTQYF. The CDR3 DNA reads as TGTGCCAGCAGCTTAGGTGGGGCAGGTGGGACAGATACGCAGTATTTT.